The next 3 T cell receptor beta chains were all read from a single sample in a study of blood T cells in healthy people across ages. A sample-barcoded 5' primer and a J-beta primer mix were used in a second PCR of roughly 6 to 11 cycles. TCRdb redid the calling of the 5' RACE reads with MiXCR, one entry per CDR3 protein. Of around 780,000 distinct CDR3 sequences in the sample, around a quarter were seen once. The data also belong to a second study, concerning T cells of mothers and their children.

The sample was blood. The source of these receptors is a boy between 10 and 17 years old in good health.

V is TRBV12-3 or TRBV12-4 and J is TRBJ2-3; 12 bases line up with TRBD2. This CDR3 contains 15 residues. V lost 5 bases and J lost 5; bases outside the gene matches: 5. The CDR3 loop reads CASSVTTSGGDTQYF. CDR3 sequence (DNA): TGTGCCAGCAGTGTTACGACTAGCGGGGGAGATACGCAGTATTTT.

The J gene is TRBJ2-6, the V gene TRBV15; D call uncertain. Between the trimmed V and J ends, which lost 0 bases and 0 bases, there was a span of 6 bases. The CDR3 has 16 residues. Germline lookup yields CDR1 LNHNV and CDR2 YYDKDF (reference sequence). This CDR3 reads CATSREISSGANVLTF. CDR3 nucleotide sequence: TGTGCCACCAGCAGAGAAATTAGCTCTGGGGCCAACGTCCTGACTTTC.

The chain uses TRBV20-1 and TRBJ2-1, with TRBD2 matching 14 bases. Germline V gene lookup returns CDR1 DFQATT and CDR2 SNEGSKA (reference sequence). There are 15 residues in the CDR3. Unmatched junction bases numbered 5, after V lost 5 bases and J lost 5 bases. DNA of the CDR3: TGCAGTGCTCCGTGGACTAGCGGGGGGCACAATGAGCAGTTCTTC. It codes for CSAPWTSGGHNEQFF.